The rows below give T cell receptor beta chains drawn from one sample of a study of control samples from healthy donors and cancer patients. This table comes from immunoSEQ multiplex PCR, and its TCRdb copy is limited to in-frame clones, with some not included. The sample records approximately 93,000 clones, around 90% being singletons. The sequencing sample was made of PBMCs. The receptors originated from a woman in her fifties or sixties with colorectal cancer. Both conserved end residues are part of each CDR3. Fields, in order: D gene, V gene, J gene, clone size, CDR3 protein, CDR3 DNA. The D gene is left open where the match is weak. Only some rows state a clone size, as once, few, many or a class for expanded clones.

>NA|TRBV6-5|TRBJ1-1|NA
CASSYSTSYTEAFF
TGTGCCAGCAGTTACTCGACATCATACACTGAAGCTTTCTTT
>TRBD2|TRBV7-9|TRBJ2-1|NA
CASSLSFGTSREQFF
TGTGCCAGCAGCCTGTCGTTCGGGACTAGCAGAGAGCAGTTCTTC
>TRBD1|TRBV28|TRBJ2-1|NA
CASSHSGTEVNNEQFF
TGTGCCAGCAGCCATAGTGGGACAGAGGTTAACAATGAGCAGTTCTTC
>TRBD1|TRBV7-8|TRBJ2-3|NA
CASSSTGGGNTDTQYF
TGTGCCAGCAGCTCAACAGGGGGCGGAAATACAGATACGCAGTATTTT
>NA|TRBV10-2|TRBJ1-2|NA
CASSVPQLGRGGGYTF
TGCGCCAGCAGTGTGCCCCAACTGGGCAGGGGAGGTGGCTACACCTTC
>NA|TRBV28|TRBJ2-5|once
CASSFSLYQETQYF
TGTGCCAGCAGTTTTTCGTTGTACCAAGAGACCCAGTACTTC
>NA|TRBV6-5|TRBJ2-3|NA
CATKSGASTDTQYF
TGTGCCACAAAGTCGGGTGCTAGCACAGATACGCAGTATTTT
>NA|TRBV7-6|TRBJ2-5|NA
CASSLSTGSTQYF
TGTGCCAGCAGCTTATCGACTGGGAGTACCCAGTACTTC
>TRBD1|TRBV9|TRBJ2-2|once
CASSVSRQGEFTGELFF
TGTGCCAGCAGCGTAAGCCGACAGGGGGAATTCACCGGGGAGCTGTTTTTT
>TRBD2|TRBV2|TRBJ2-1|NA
CASSGGLASNEQFF
TGTGCCAGCAGTGGGGGACTAGCGAGCAATGAGCAGTTCTTC